This TCR beta chain was recorded in a study of identical twins. Study conclusions and caveats: Diverse VJ usage suggested most zero-insertion clonotypes were not invariant T cells. Modelling underestimated the level of out-of-frame TCR alpha sharing observed in monozygotic twins.

V was pared by 5 bases and J by 5 bases, with 12 bases between. The CDR3 loop spans 13 amino acids. Germline-derived CDR1 and CDR2 are SNHLY and FYNNEI. This clonotype occurred many times. Its matching antigen is unknown. Only healthy Caucasians were enrolled as donors. cDNA carried unique molecular identifiers, and a universal primer site was added by template switching. TCRdb independently ran MiXCR on the 5' RACE reads; one entry per CDR3 protein. The repertoire holds about 100,000 distinct CDR3 sequences, with under 6.5% as singletons. The receptor's source is a woman aged 45-60 years in good health. This chain connects TRBV2 to TRBJ2-5; no reliable D call. Sample: memory T cells sorted from blood. The CDR3 bases are TGTGCCAGCAGTTTCGACCCCGGGGAGACCCAGTACTTC. Protein sequence: CASSFDPGETQYF.